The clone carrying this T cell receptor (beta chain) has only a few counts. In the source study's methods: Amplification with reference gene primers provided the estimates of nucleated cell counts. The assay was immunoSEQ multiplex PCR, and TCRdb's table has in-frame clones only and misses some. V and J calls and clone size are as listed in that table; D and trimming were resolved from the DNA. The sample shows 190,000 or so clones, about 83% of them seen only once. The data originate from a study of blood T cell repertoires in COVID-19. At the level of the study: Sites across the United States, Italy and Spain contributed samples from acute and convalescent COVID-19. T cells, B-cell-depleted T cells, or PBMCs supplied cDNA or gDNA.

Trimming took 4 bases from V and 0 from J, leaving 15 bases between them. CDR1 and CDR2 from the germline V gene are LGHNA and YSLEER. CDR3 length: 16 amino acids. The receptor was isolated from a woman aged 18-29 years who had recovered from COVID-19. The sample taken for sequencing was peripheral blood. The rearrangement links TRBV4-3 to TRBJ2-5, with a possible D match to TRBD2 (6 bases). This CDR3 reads CASSRIGGLYQETQYF. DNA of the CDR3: TGCGCCAGCAGCCGGATTGGGGGGTTGTACCAAGAGACCCAGTACTTC.